The 14 T cell receptor beta chains below all came from one sample that was sequenced in a study of Ad26.COV2.S vaccination and SARS-CoV-2 variants. Some clones are missing from TCRdb's copy, which holds only in-frame ones; the method was immunoSEQ multiplex PCR. The sample comprises roughly 420,000 clones, 88% of which are singletons, and less than 4.5% rests with the top ten. The treatment was: around 19 received Ad26.COV2.S at low or high dose, single or two shots; 5 received placebo; per-sample allocation not given. Each sample was drawn 63 days after the first injection (of vaccine or placebo). Sequences were derived from peripheral blood, sampled in a trial of Ad26.COV2.S vaccine versus placebo. These receptors all stem from a person aged 18-65 years who received the Ad26.COV2.S COVID-19 vaccine or a placebo.

This clone was counted a single time. The chain is built from TRBV6-2 or TRBV6-3 and TRBJ2-1; 11 positions match TRBD2. The CDR3 runs 15 residues. V lost 6 bases to trimming and J lost 8 bases; unmatched junction nucleotides: 9. Germline CDR1 reads MNHEY; CDR2 reads SVGEGT. The CDR3, as DNA: TGTGCCAGCAGCTCAACCCTAGCGGGGGGACATGAGCAGTTCTTC. Translated: CASSSTLAGGHEQFF.

This clone was seen a single time. The chain links TRBV30 to TRBJ1-1, with D maybe TRBD1 (5 bases). CDR1 and CDR2 (germline): GTSNPN, SVGIG (reference sequence). V lost 2 bases to trimming and J lost 0 bases, with 13 bases between them. This CDR3 is built from 15 residues. CDR3 sequence reads: CAWSPPSGLNTEAFF. In DNA form, the CDR3 reads TGTGCCTGGAGTCCTCCCTCGGGGCTGAACACTGAAGCTTTCTTT.

The gene calls are TRBV6-6 and TRBJ2-1, with a weak D call TRBD1 (5 bases). The CDR3 spans 13 residues. The V end lost 0 bases, the J end lost 8 bases, and 8 bases lay between the germline ends. The germline gives CDR1 MNHNY, CDR2 SVGAGI (reference sequence). This chain's CDR3 is CASSYSTAHEQFF. Here the CDR3 DNA reads TGTGCCAGCAGTTACTCGACAGCGCATGAGCAGTTCTTC.

The chain recombines TRBV2 with TRBJ1-5, with TRBD1 as a possible D gene (6 bases). This CDR3 is built from 14 residues. V gave up 4 bases and J gave up 6 bases, with 13 bases separating them. Germline-derived CDR1 and CDR2 are SNHLY and FYNNEI. The CDR3 sequence: CASSGRGRVQPQHF. CDR3 sequence (DNA): TGTGCCAGCAGTGGCAGGGGCAGGGTTCAGCCCCAGCATTTT.

The chain recombines TRBV24-1 with TRBJ2-2; 11 nucleotides agree with TRBD2. Germline loops: CDR1 KGHDR, CDR2 SFDVKD. J gave up 4 bases and V 4 bases, and 10 bases lay outside the gene matches. The CDR3 contains 18 residues. CDR3 region: CATSDVTSGVFVTGELFF. The CDR3 DNA reads TGTGCCACCAGTGACGTGACTAGCGGGGTTTTTGTCACCGGGGAGCTGTTTTTT.

On this clone itself: Its ends do not fully match the called genes, so a read error is possible. The chain carries TRBV7-9 and TRBJ2-7; D may be TRBD1 (6 bases). CDR1 and CDR2 from the germline V gene are SEHNR and FQNEAQ (reference sequence). This CDR3 comprises 11 residues. CDR3: CASSLEGHLNF. The CDR3 bases are TGTGCCAGCAGCTTAGAGGGACACCTAAACTTC.

The chain employs TRBV7-2 and TRBJ2-2; D gene ambiguous. Trimming took 5 bases from V and 6 from J, leaving 13 bases between them. The CDR3 has 14 residues. Germline V lookup: CDR1 SGHTA, CDR2 FQGNSA. The CDR3 here is CASSPTRISGELFF. The CDR3 DNA sequence: TGTGCCAGCAGCCCGACGAGGATCTCCGGGGAGCTGTTTTTT.

The V and J genes are TRBV19 and TRBJ2-7; D tentatively fits TRBD1 or TRBD2 (5 bases each). Trimming took 6 bases from V and 1 from J, leaving 10 bases between them. Germline lookup yields CDR1 LNHDA and CDR2 SQIVND (reference sequence). The CDR3 contains 13 residues. Written as DNA, the CDR3 is TGTGCCAGTAGCGGGGCCCTATCCTACGAGCAGTACTTC. Protein product: CASSGALSYEQYF.

The chain joins TRBV9 to TRBJ2-1, with 11 bases lining up with TRBD2. Germline V gene data show CDR1 as SGDLS and CDR2 as YYNGEE. V lost 0 bases, J lost 8 bases, and 1 base stayed unmatched. This CDR3 has 14 residues. Here the CDR3 reads CASSVGLAGYEQFF. CDR3 coding DNA: TGTGCCAGCAGCGTAGGACTAGCGGGGTATGAGCAGTTCTTC.

This rearrangement joins TRBV6-2 or TRBV6-3 to TRBJ2-3, with TRBD1 matching over 8 bases. The V gene's germline CDR1 is MNHEY and CDR2 SVGEGT. After removal of 4 bases from V and 3 bases from J, the junction contained 9 bases not matched to a gene. The CDR3 loop spans 16 amino acids. The DNA for the CDR3 is TGTGCCAGCAGTTCTCCCCGGGGACAGGCAACAGATACGCAGTATTTT. Residues: CASSSPRGQATDTQYF.

V gene TRBV28 combines with J gene TRBJ2-4; D is undetermined. Germline assignment: CDR1 MDHEN and CDR2 SYDVKM. CDR3 size: 13 residues. V lost 6 bases and J lost 2, with 8 bases in between. Written as DNA, the CDR3 is TGTGCCAGCAGGGGCCCCCCCAAAAACATTCAGTACTTC. Protein sequence: CASRGPPKNIQYF.

CDR3 bases: TGTGCCAGCAGTTTCAACGACAGGGGGAAGGCTGAAGCTTTCTTT. This encodes CASSFNDRGKAEAFF. This rearrangement joins TRBV28 to TRBJ1-1; 9 bases match TRBD1. Germline assignment: CDR1 MDHEN and CDR2 SYDVKM. CDR3 length: 15 amino acids. V lost 3 bases, J lost 6 bases, and 8 bases stayed unmatched.

The rearrangement links TRBV7-8 to TRBJ1-5; possible D gene TRBD1, 5 bases. The CDR3 is 14 amino acids. Germline-derived CDR1 and CDR2 are SGHVS and FQNEAQ. V was trimmed by 3 bases and J by 0 bases, leaving 6 bases between them. The CDR3 spells CASSFQGSNQPQHF. The CDR3 DNA is TGTGCCAGCAGCTTTCAGGGTAGCAATCAGCCCCAGCATTTT.

V is TRBV5-5 and J is TRBJ1-3; the D gene is possibly TRBD1 (6 bases). Trimming left V 3 bases short and J 4 bases short, with 14 bases between. There are 15 residues in the CDR3. Looked up from germline, CDR1 is SGHKS and CDR2 is YYEKEE (reference sequence). CDR3 sequence (DNA): TGTGCCAGCAGCTGGGCCTCAGGGGTCGGAAACACCATATATTTT. It encodes CASSWASGVGNTIYF. Drawing the rest from reference TRBV5-5 and TRBJ1-3, the complete variable domain is DAGVTQSPTHLIKTRGQQVTLRCSPISGHKSVSWYQQVLGQGPQFIFQYYEKEERGRGNFPDRFSARQFPNYSSELNVNALLLGDSALYLCASSWASGVGNTIYFGEGSWLTVV.